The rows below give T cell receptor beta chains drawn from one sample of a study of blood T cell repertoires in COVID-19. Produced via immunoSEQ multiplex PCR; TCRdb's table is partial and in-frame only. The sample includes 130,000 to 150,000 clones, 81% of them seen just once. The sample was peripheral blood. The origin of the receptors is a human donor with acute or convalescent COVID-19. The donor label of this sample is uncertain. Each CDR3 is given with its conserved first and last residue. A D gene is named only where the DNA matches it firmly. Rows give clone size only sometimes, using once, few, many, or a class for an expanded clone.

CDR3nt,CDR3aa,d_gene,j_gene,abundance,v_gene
TGTGCCAGCAGCGCACAGGGCTCTGGAAACACCATATATTTT,CASSAQGSGNTIYF,-,TRBJ1-3,-,TRBV9
TGTGCCAGCAGCTCAGGGGTTGGGAATTCACCCCTCCACTTT,CASSSGVGNSPLHF,-,TRBJ1-6,-,TRBV7-9
TGTGCCTCCCCTATGCGGGGGCGATTTAACGGGGAGCTGTTTTTT,CASPMRGRFNGELFF,-,TRBJ2-2,-,TRBV30
TGTGCTAGTGGCCATGATATCCCGCGTGATGGCTACACCTTC,CASGHDIPRDGYTF,-,TRBJ1-2,-,TRBV12-5
TGTGCCACCGCCCCGGGGGAGTGGGCCAAAAACATTCAGTACTTC,CATAPGEWAKNIQYF,-,TRBJ2-4,-,TRBV6-5
TGTGCCAGCAGCTCCCGGGCGGACATTGAGCAGTTCTTC,CASSSRADIEQFF,-,TRBJ2-1,-,TRBV11-3
TGTGCCACCAGTGCCCCGGGGGGCAGGGGGCGCGGCACCGGGGAGCTGTTTTTT,CATSAPGGRGRGTGELFF,-,TRBJ2-2,once,TRBV24-1
TGTGCCAGCAGCAAACAGGGGGCATCTGGAAACACCATATATTTT,CASSKQGASGNTIYF,TRBD1,TRBJ1-3,-,TRBV11-2
TGTGCCAGCAGTGCCACGTCGAGGCCCGCGGAGTTCTTC,CASSATSRPAEFF,-,TRBJ2-1,-,TRBV2
TGCGCCAGCAGCCGTTACTCGTCCGCGGAAGGAAACACCATATATTTT,CASSRYSSAEGNTIYF,-,TRBJ1-3,-,TRBV4-1
TGTGCCAGTAGTATAGCAGGGTTAGGGGCCAACGTCCTGACTTTC,CASSIAGLGANVLTF,-,TRBJ2-6,few,TRBV19
TGCAGCGTTAGGTCGGGGGGCACTGAAGCTTTCTTT,CSVRSGGTEAFF,-,TRBJ1-1,-,TRBV29-1
TGTGCCAGTAGGGCCTCAGGGGTTCAGCCCCAGCATTTT,CASRASGVQPQHF,-,TRBJ1-5,-,TRBV19
TGTGCCAGCAGCCTCGAAACCCCTAGGAGACAGGGGGCATACGAGCAGTACTTC,CASSLETPRRQGAYEQYF,TRBD1,TRBJ2-7,-,TRBV7-8
TGCGCCAGCAGTGAGGGAGGACAGGGAAGAAAGACTGAAGCTTTCTTT,CASSEGGQGRKTEAFF,TRBD1,TRBJ1-1,-,TRBV10-1
TGTGCCAGCTCACCACGAGGGGGCGATGGCGAAAAACTGTTTTTT,CASSPRGGDGEKLFF,TRBD1,TRBJ1-4,-,TRBV18
TGTGCCAGCAGGGGACAGGTCACCGAACGGACTGAAGCTTTCTTT,CASRGQVTERTEAFF,TRBD1,TRBJ1-1,-,TRBV2
TGTGCCAGCAGCGACAGGAAAAGCACAGATACGCAGTATTTT,CASSDRKSTDTQYF,-,TRBJ2-3,-,TRBV11-3
TGTGCCAGCAGCCCCTCGACAGGGGACGGGGATACGCAGTATTTT,CASSPSTGDGDTQYF,TRBD1,TRBJ2-3,-,TRBV3-1/TRBV3-2
TGCAGCGTTGAAGATTTCAGGGCTGCGCAGTATTTT,CSVEDFRAAQYF,-,TRBJ2-3,-,TRBV29-1
TGTGCCAGCAGATTAGCGGGGGGGAAATACATTCAGTACTTC,CASRLAGGKYIQYF,TRBD2,TRBJ2-4,-,TRBV2
TGCGCCAGCAGCTTTGTCGGCGGGGGGTCCTTGGATGAGCAGTTCTTC,CASSFVGGGSLDEQFF,TRBD2,TRBJ2-1,-,TRBV5-1
TGTGCCAGCAGTGCCCAGGCTAATTCACCCCTCCACTTT,CASSAQANSPLHF,-,TRBJ1-6,-,TRBV6-4
TGCGCCAGCAGTGTAGGGGACAGGGCTAACTATGGCTACACCTTC,CASSVGDRANYGYTF,TRBD1,TRBJ1-2,few,TRBV10-2
TGCGCCAGCAGGCTCGGGTACACTGAAGCTTTCTTT,CASRLGYTEAFF,-,TRBJ1-1,few,TRBV5-1
TGTGCCAGCAGTGATGGGGGGGCTGAGACCCAGTACTTC,CASSDGGAETQYF,-,TRBJ2-5,few,TRBV2
TGTGCCAGCAGCTCCCGGACTAGCGGTGGTAACCCCTACGAGCAGTACTTC,CASSSRTSGGNPYEQYF,TRBD2,TRBJ2-7,few,TRBV7-9
TGTGCCAGCAGCCTTGTCGGGGGGTTTGAGTCCTACAATGAGCAGTTCTTC,CASSLVGGFESYNEQFF,TRBD2,TRBJ2-1,-,TRBV7-3
TGTGCCAGCAGACTACGGACAGAGAACACCGGGGAGCTGTTTTTT,CASRLRTENTGELFF,-,TRBJ2-2,-,TRBV27
TGTGCCAGCAGTTTCCACCGGACAGGACTAAATCAGCCCCAGCATTTT,CASSFHRTGLNQPQHF,TRBD1,TRBJ1-5,-,TRBV6-5
TGTGCCAGTAGTGCCGAGACAGGCTGGGTCAATCAGCCCCAGCATTTT,CASSAETGWVNQPQHF,-,TRBJ1-5,few,TRBV19
TGCGCCAGCAGTGATCCGGACAGTTTAGGGTATGGCTACACCTTC,CASSDPDSLGYGYTF,-,TRBJ1-2,-,TRBV10-2
TGTGCCAGCAGCTTGGTGGGAGCGGGGTATGAAGGCTACACCTTC,CASSLVGAGYEGYTF,-,TRBJ1-2,few,TRBV5-4
TGTGCCAGCAGCCACTCGGAGACCCAGTACTTC,CASSHSETQYF,-,TRBJ2-5,-,TRBV7-9
TGTGCCAGCAGCTCCGGGACAGGAGGGGCCGGGGAGCTGTTTTTT,CASSSGTGGAGELFF,TRBD1,TRBJ2-2,-,TRBV5-4
TGTGCCAGCAGCCACCTAAGGGGACAGGCCTTAATCGAGTACACCTTC,CASSHLRGQALIEYTF,TRBD1,TRBJ1-2,-,TRBV4-2
TGTGCCAGCAGCTCTAGGGGGCTTGGCACTGAAGCTTTCTTT,CASSSRGLGTEAFF,TRBD1,TRBJ1-1,-,TRBV7-3
TGTGCCAGTAGCCAGGGTCGCAATCAGCCCCAGCATTTT,CASSQGRNQPQHF,-,TRBJ1-5,-,TRBV19
TGTGCCAGCGGTCAGCGGGGGCAGGGTGGCTACACCTTC,CASGQRGQGGYTF,-,TRBJ1-2,-,TRBV6-5
TGTGCCACCAAGGGGTCGAACCAAGAGACCCAGTACTTC,CATKGSNQETQYF,-,TRBJ2-5,-,TRBV2
TGTGCCACCGAGCCAGCTGGAGGTGGCAATCAGCCCCAGCATTTT,CATEPAGGGNQPQHF,-,TRBJ1-5,-,TRBV24-1
TGTGCCAGCTCACCACCTTTTGGCCAGGCCATCCCGAACACCGGGGAGCTGTTTTTT,CASSPPFGQAIPNTGELFF,-,TRBJ2-2,-,TRBV18
TGCGCCAGCAGCCAGGGACAGGGGGACGGTCAGCCCCAGCATTTT,CASSQGQGDGQPQHF,TRBD1,TRBJ1-5,-,TRBV5-1
TGTGCCAGCAGCCGGGGAGGTTTTAGCAATCAGCCCCAGCATTTT,CASSRGGFSNQPQHF,-,TRBJ1-5,-,TRBV5-6
TGTGCCTGGAGCGAGGGGGCCCAGAATCAGCCCCAGCATTTT,CAWSEGAQNQPQHF,TRBD1,TRBJ1-5,-,TRBV30
TGTGCCAGCAGCTCCACACTAGCGGGGTTATTCACAGATACGCAGTATTTT,CASSSTLAGLFTDTQYF,TRBD2,TRBJ2-3,-,TRBV7-9
TGTGCCAGCAGCTTAGTAGGGACAGGGCCGGAGGAGACCCAGTACTTC,CASSLVGTGPEETQYF,TRBD1,TRBJ2-5,few,TRBV7-9
TGTGCCAGCAGCTGGGGGGGGATGGAGAACACTGAAGCTTTCTTT,CASSWGGMENTEAFF,-,TRBJ1-1,-,TRBV5-4